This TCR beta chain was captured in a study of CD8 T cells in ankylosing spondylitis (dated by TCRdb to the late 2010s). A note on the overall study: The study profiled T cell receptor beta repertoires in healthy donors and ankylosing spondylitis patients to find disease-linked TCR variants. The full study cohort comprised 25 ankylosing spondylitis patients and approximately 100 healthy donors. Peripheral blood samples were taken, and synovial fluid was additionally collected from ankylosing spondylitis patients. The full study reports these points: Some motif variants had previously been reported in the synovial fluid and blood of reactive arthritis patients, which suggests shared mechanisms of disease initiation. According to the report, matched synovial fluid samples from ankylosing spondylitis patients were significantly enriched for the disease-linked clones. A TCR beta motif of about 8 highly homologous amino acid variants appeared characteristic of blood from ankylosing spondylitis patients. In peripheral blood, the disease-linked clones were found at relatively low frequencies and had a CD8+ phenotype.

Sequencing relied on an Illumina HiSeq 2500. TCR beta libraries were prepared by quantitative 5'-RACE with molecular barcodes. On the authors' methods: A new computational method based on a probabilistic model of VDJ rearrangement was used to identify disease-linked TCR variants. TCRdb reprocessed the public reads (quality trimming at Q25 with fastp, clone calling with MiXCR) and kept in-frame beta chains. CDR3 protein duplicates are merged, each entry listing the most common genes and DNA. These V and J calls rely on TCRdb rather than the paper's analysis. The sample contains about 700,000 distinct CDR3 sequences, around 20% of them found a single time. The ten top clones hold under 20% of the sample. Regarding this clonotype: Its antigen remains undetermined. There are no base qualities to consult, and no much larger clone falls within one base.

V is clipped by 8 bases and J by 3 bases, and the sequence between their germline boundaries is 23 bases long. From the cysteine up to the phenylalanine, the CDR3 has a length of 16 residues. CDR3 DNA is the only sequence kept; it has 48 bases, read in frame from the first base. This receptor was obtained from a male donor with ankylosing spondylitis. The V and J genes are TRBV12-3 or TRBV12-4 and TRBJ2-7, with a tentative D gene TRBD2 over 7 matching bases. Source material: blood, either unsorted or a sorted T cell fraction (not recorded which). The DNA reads TGTGCCAGCTTACTTGGTGGGAGGGGGATCCACTACGAGCAGTACTTC. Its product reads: CASLLGGRGIHYEQYF.